The clone carrying this T cell receptor beta chain was detected only once. The data stem from a study of blood T cell repertoires in COVID-19. About the research overall: Specimens from acute and convalescent COVID-19 originated in the United States, Italy and Spain. PBMCs, B-cell-depleted T cells, or T cells were the source of the cDNA or gDNA that made up the material.

Repertoires were generated with immunoSEQ multiplex PCR, while TCRdb's copy carries only in-frame clones and drops some. Of about 140,000 clones listed, 76% are singletons. The CDR3 runs to 12 residues. Between the trimmed V and J ends, which lost 4 bases and 6 bases, there was a span of 7 bases. Germline loops: CDR1 SGHTA, CDR2 FQGTGA. The rearrangement uses TRBV7-3 and TRBJ2-1; D not certain. The clonotype was recovered from a woman older than 75 with active or convalescent COVID-19. The specimen sequenced was peripheral blood. DNA of the CDR3: TGTGCCAGCAGCTCGGGTAGCAATGAGCAGTTCTTC. Encoded protein: CASSSGSNEQFF.